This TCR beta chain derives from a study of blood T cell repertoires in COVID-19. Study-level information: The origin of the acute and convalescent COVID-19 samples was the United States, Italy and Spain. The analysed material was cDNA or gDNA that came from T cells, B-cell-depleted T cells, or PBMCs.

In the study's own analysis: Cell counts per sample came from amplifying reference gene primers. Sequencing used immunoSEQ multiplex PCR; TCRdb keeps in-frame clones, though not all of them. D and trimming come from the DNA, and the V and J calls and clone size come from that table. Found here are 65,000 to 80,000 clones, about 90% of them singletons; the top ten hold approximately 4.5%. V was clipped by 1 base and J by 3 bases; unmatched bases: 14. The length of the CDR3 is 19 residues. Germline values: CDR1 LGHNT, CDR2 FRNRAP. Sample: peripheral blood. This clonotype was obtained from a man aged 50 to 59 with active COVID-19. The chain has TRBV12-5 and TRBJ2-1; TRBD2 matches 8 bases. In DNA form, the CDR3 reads TGTGCTAGTGGTTTGGGAATCCTAAGCGGGGGCCCACTCTACAATGAGCAGTTCTTC. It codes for CASGLGILSGGPLYNEQFF. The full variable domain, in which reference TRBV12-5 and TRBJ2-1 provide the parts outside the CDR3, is DARVTQTPRHKVTEMGQEVTMRCQPILGHNTVFWYRQTMMQGLELLAYFRNRAPLDDSGMPKDRFSAEMPDATLATLKIQPSEPRDSAVYFCASGLGILSGGPLYNEQFFGPGTRLTVL.